This T cell receptor (beta chain) was retrieved from a study of beta chain features in type 1 diabetes. Remarks on this clone: Its antigen is not known.

Study-wide results and caveats: PCR may have favored shorter templates equally in patients and controls. VDJ junctions from patients with type 1 diabetes contained fewer insertions and more deletions.

The study reverse transcribed the entire isolated RNA, so it sequenced expressed TCRB transcripts. Roughly 3.6 million reads were obtained on average from naive, central memory and regulatory T cell samples. The table came from immunoSEQ multiplex PCR; TCRdb's copy has only in-frame clones and leaves some out. Among about 330,000 clones listed, 9.5% to 12% were seen once. V was cut by 3 bases and J by 2 bases, with 11 bases left in between. Germline V gives CDR1 LGHNA, CDR2 YSLEER. The CDR3 covers 15 residues. CD4+ cells of the naive, central memory, regulatory and stem cell-like memory types were sorted via CD45RO/CCR7/CD25/CD127/CD95/CD27.

The receptor was derived from a woman younger than 45 in good health. The specimen sequenced was naive CD4+ T cells from blood. This chain links TRBV4-3 with TRBJ1-3; TRBD1 is a possible D gene (6 bases). The CDR3 protein is CASSHGGTPGNTIYF. CDR3 bases: TGCGCCAGCAGCCACGGGGGGACACCTGGAAACACCATATATTTT.